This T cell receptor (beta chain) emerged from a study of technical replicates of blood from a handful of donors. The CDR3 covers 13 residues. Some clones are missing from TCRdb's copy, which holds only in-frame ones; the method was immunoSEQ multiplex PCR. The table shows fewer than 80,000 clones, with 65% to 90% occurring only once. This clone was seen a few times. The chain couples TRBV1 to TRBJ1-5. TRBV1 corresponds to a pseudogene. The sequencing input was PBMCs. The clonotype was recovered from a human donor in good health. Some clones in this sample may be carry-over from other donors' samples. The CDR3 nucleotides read TGCACCAGCAGCCGGGACTTGAATCAGCCCCAGCATTTT. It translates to CTSSRDLNQPQHF.